This T cell receptor beta chain was retrieved from a study of shared clonotypes between healthy human individuals. The naive CD8 subset, CD45RO-negative cells positively selected for CCR7, excluded terminally differentiated effector memory CD45RA+ cells. V was clipped by 3 bases and J by 6 bases, with 12 bases between them. CDR1 is SGHRS and CDR2 is YFSETQ in the germline V gene. This CDR3 is built from 13 residues. Sequencing used immunoSEQ multiplex PCR; TCRdb keeps in-frame clones, though not all of them. The sample includes roughly 2.1 million clones, about 92% of them seen just once. Input material: naive CD8+ T cells from PBMCs. The origin of this receptor is a man younger than 35 in good health. Some clones in this sample may be carry-over from other donors' samples. The chain joins TRBV5-1 to TRBJ1-2; D is uncertain. Here the CDR3 reads CASSSRVSDGYTF. CDR3 nucleotide sequence: TGCGCCAGCAGCTCCCGGGTCTCGGATGGCTACACCTTC. The entire variable domain, with the rest obtained from reference TRBV5-1 and TRBJ1-2, is as follows: KAGVTQTPRYLIKTRGQQVTLSCSPISGHRSVSWYQQTPGQGLQFLFEYFSETQRNKGNFPGRFSGRQFSNSRSEMNVSTLELGDSALYLCASSSRVSDGYTFGSGTRLTVV.